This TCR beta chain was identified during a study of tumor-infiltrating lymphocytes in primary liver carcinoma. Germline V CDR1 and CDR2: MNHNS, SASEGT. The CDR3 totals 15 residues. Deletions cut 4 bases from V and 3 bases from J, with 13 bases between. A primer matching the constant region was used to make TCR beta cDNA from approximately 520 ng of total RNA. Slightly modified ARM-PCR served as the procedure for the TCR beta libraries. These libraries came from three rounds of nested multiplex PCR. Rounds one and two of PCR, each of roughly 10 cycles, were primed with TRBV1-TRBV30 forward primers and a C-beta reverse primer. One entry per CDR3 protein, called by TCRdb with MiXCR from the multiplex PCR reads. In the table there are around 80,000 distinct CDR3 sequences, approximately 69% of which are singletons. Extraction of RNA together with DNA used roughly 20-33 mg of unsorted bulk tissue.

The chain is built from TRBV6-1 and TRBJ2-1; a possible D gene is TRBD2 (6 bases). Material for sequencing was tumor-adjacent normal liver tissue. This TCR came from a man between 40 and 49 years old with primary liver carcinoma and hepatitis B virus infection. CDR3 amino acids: CASSGGTANYNEQFF. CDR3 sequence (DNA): TGTGCCAGCAGTGGCGGGACTGCTAACTACAATGAGCAGTTCTTC.